A single sample is the source of the 20 T cell receptor beta chains below, sequenced in a study of T cells in localized non-small cell lung cancer. The table came from immunoSEQ multiplex PCR; TCRdb's copy has only in-frame clones and leaves some out. This sample has about 52,000 clones, with around 86% found just once. The sequencing used peripheral blood, collected before any cancer treatment. These receptors originate from a male donor at least 60 years old with stage III squamous cell lung carcinoma.

The chain combines TRBV6-6 with TRBJ1-4; D remains unclear. The CDR3 runs 15 residues. Germline CDR1 MNHNY, CDR2 SVGAGI (reference sequence). The V and J ends lost 5 bases and 4 bases respectively, with 14 bases between them. The CDR3 bases are TGTGCCAGCAGTCTCCGGCCAAGGGATAATGAAAAACTGTTTTTT. Its translation is CASSLRPRDNEKLFF.

This clone came up a few times. The rearrangement uses TRBV7-3 and TRBJ1-3; weak D call: TRBD1 (6 bases). The germline V gene encodes CDR1 SGHTA and CDR2 FQGTGA. The ends were cut back, 4 bases at V and 0 bases at J, with 19 bases in the middle. There are 18 residues in the CDR3. CDR3: CASSSTGPTLSSGNTIYF. CDR3 sequence (DNA): TGTGCCAGCAGCTCTACAGGGCCAACTCTGAGCTCTGGAAACACCATATATTTT.

Sample share makes this clone large (0.1 to 1%). This chain connects TRBV18 to TRBJ2-1, with TRBD1 identical over 10 bases. J lost 0 bases, V lost 6 bases, and 5 bases had no gene match. This CDR3 contains 16 residues. CDR1 is KGHSH and CDR2 is LQKENI in the germline V gene. DNA for the CDR3: TGTGCCAGCTCCGGGACAGGGGTTACCTCCTACAATGAGCAGTTCTTC. This gives the protein CASSGTGVTSYNEQFF.

This clone has a handful of counts. The chain employs TRBV7-9 and TRBJ2-2, with D possibly being TRBD1 (5 bases). The germline gives CDR1 SEHNR, CDR2 FQNEAQ (reference sequence). Between the trimmed V and J ends, which lost 1 base and 5 bases, there was a span of 5 bases. This CDR3 has 13 amino acids. CDR3 region: CASSLGQTGELFF. CDR3 coding DNA: TGTGCCAGCAGCTTAGGACAGACCGGGGAGCTGTTTTTT.

The gene calls are TRBV2 and TRBJ1-2; D call uncertain. V dropped 4 bases and J dropped 7 bases, with 13 bases sitting between them. The CDR3 extends over 13 amino acids. From germline, CDR1 is SNHLY and CDR2 FYNNEI. This CDR3 reads CASSASANTGYTF. For the CDR3, the DNA is TGTGCCAGCAGTGCGTCAGCGAACACTGGCTACACCTTC. Full variable domain (rest looked up from reference TRBV2 and TRBJ1-2): EPEVTQTPSHQVTQMGQEVILRCVPISNHLYFYWYRQILGQKVEFLVSFYNNEISEKSEIFDDQFSVERPDGSNFTLKIRSTKLEDSAMYFCASSASANTGYTFGSGTRLTVV.

For the CDR3, the DNA is TGCGCCAGCAGCCAAGATCTGGGGTTTAGCAATCAGCCCCAGCATTTT. It is translated as CASSQDLGFSNQPQHF. The chain employs TRBV4-3 and TRBJ1-5, with D unresolved. Trimming removed 0 bases from V and 0 bases from J, with 9 bases in between. The CDR3 has 16 residues. Germline CDR1 and CDR2: LGHNA and YSLEER.

CDR3 nucleotides: TGTGCCAGTAGTATAGGGGGGACTAGATACAATGAGCAGTTCTTC. Protein sequence: CASSIGGTRYNEQFF. The V call is TRBV19, the J call TRBJ2-1; the match to TRBD2 covers 8 bases. The length of the CDR3 is 15 residues. Unmatched junction bases numbered 3, after V lost 1 base and J lost 4 bases. Germline CDR1 reads LNHDA; CDR2 reads SQIVND (reference sequence).

The V and J genes are TRBV27 and TRBJ2-7; TRBD1 agrees at 8 bases. V lost 6 bases, J lost 3 bases, and 7 bases stayed unmatched. There are 14 residues in the CDR3. The V gene's germline CDR1 is MNHEY and CDR2 SMNVEV (reference sequence). CDR3 coding DNA: TGTGCCAGCAGCCCCAGGGGGCCCGGCTACGAGCAGTACTTC. This encodes CASSPRGPGYEQYF.

The chain joins TRBV28 to TRBJ2-4; TRBD2 might be the D (5 bases). CDR3 length: 16 residues. Germline CDR1 is MDHEN and CDR2 is SYDVKM. V gave up 6 bases and J gave up 0 bases, with 15 bases separating them. The CDR3 region is CASSPPGSLAKNIQYF. Here the CDR3 DNA reads TGTGCCAGCAGCCCACCGGGAAGTCTAGCCAAAAACATTCAGTACTTC. Variable domain in full (rest from reference TRBV28 and TRBJ2-4): DVKVTQSSRYLVKRTGEKVFLECVQDMDHENMFWYRQDPGLGLRLIYFSYDVKMKEKGDIPEGYSVSREKKERFSLILESASTNQTSMYLCASSPPGSLAKNIQYFGAGTRLSVL.

This rearrangement joins TRBV5-8 to TRBJ1-4; 10 nucleotides line up with TRBD1. This CDR3 contains 15 residues. V lost 5 bases, J lost 2 bases, and 3 bases stayed unmatched. Germline V CDR1 and CDR2: SGHTS, YDEGEE. The CDR3 loop reads CASRTGGLTNEKLFF. CDR3 sequence (DNA): TGTGCCAGCAGGACAGGGGGCTTGACTAATGAAAAACTGTTTTTT. The whole variable domain, filled in from reference TRBV5-8 and TRBJ1-4, reads EAGVTQSPTHLIKTRGQQATLRCSPISGHTSVYWYQQALGLGLQFLLWYDEGEERNRGNFPPRFSGRQFPNYSSELNVNALELEDSALYLCASRTGGLTNEKLFFGSGTQLSVL.

The chain carries TRBV4-1 and TRBJ2-4; TRBD1 aligns across 9 bases. V shed 1 base and J 3 bases; nucleotides not matched to a gene: 7. The CDR3 contains 17 residues. Germline V lookup: CDR1 MGHRA, CDR2 YSYEKL. The CDR3 loop is CASSQGGQGLGKNIQYF. The CDR3 DNA reads as TGCGCCAGCAGCCAAGGGGGACAGGGTTTAGGCAAAAACATTCAGTACTTC.

V usage is TRBV7-9 and J usage is TRBJ1-2, with D tentatively TRBD1 (5 bases). There are 15 residues in the CDR3. Deletions cut 2 bases from V and 4 bases from J, with 14 bases between. Germline CDR1 is SEHNR and CDR2 is FQNEAQ (reference sequence). CDR3 sequence reads: CASSLQAAGIYGYTF. CDR3 coding DNA: TGTGCCAGCAGCTTACAAGCAGCAGGGATCTATGGCTACACCTTC.

As to this clone: One end of the junction fails to match germline, which may point to a read error. The chain has TRBV27 and TRBJ1-1; 7 bases map to TRBD1. This CDR3 has 15 amino acids. Germline CDR1 MNHEY, CDR2 SMNVEV (reference sequence). CDR3 DNA sequence: TGTGCCAGCAGTGTATCTTACAGGGGGAACACTGAAGCTTTCTTT. Its protein product is CASSVSYRGNTEAFF.

The chain carries TRBV7-9 and TRBJ2-3; 7 bases align to TRBD1. V was clipped by 7 bases and J by 0 bases; unmatched bases: 10. Germline values: CDR1 SEHNR, CDR2 FQNEAQ (reference sequence). The length of the CDR3 is 16 residues. This chain's CDR3 is CASTTLRDSSTDTQYF. Here the CDR3 DNA reads TGTGCCAGCACCACCCTCCGGGACAGTAGCACAGATACGCAGTATTTT.

The chain carries TRBV11-2 and TRBJ1-1; D unresolved. Germline CDR1 reads SGHAT; CDR2 reads FQNNGV. The CDR3 spans 13 residues. The V end was cut by 5 bases, the J end by 3 bases, with 10 bases between. The DNA for the CDR3 is TGTGCCAGCAGCCTGGCGGGGTACACTGAAGCTTTCTTT. Amino acid sequence: CASSLAGYTEAFF.

The V and J genes are TRBV6-5 and TRBJ2-5, with no clear D. Deletions cut 2 bases from V and 2 bases from J, with 12 bases between. Germline CDR1 MNHEY, CDR2 SVGAGI. There are 15 residues in the CDR3. CDR3 nucleotide sequence: TGTGCCAGCAGTTACCAGGACGGAACACAAGAGACCCAGTACTTC. Translated: CASSYQDGTQETQYF.

The chain couples TRBV2 to TRBJ2-1, with D uncertain. Trimming took 11 bases from V and 7 from J, leaving 6 bases between them. The CDR3 is made up of 9 amino acids. The germline V gene has CDR1 SNHLY and CDR2 FYNNEI. CDR3 sequence (DNA): TGTGCCGGAGATAATGAGCAGTTCTTC. It translates to CAGDNEQFF.

V and J are TRBV5-1 and TRBJ2-2, with D possibly TRBD1 on 6 matching bases. This CDR3 comprises 15 residues. Germline V gives CDR1 SGHRS, CDR2 YFSETQ. Trimming pared 6 bases from V and 7 bases from J, leaving 19 bases between. The CDR3 region has the DNA TGCGCCAGCATGCCCGGGACACCGGCGGTCGGGGAGCTGTTTTTT. Amino acids: CASMPGTPAVGELFF.

The J gene is TRBJ1-4, the V gene TRBV27; D gene uncertain. The CDR3 is made up of 16 amino acids. The germline CDR1 and CDR2 sequences are MNHEY and SMNVEV (reference sequence). V was cut by 5 bases and J by 0 bases, with 13 bases left in between. The CDR3 loop reads CASSHSQTATNEKLFF. The CDR3 bases are TGTGCCAGCAGTCACTCCCAAACTGCAACTAATGAAAAACTGTTTTTT.

The chain is built from TRBV5-4 and TRBJ2-2; tentatively, D is TRBD1 (6 bases). Germline CDR1 is SGHNT and CDR2 is YYREEE (reference sequence). V was trimmed by 1 base and J by 7 bases, leaving 14 bases between them. CDR3 length: 15 residues. CDR3 loop: CASSLSQGRGGELFF. The DNA of the CDR3 is TGTGCCAGCAGCTTGTCCCAGGGGCGAGGCGGGGAGCTGTTTTTT.